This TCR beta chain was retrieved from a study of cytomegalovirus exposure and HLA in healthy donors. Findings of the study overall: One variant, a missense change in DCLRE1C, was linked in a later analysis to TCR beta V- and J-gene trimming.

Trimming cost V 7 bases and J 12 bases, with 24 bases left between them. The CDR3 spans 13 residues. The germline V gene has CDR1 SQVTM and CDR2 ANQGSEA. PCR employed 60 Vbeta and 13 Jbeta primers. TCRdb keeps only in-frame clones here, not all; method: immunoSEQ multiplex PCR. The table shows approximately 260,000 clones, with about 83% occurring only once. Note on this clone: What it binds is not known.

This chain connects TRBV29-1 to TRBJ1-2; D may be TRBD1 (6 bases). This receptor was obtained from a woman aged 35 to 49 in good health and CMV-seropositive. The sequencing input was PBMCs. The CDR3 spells CSAAGDGLFNNTF. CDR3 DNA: TGCAGCGCTGCAGGGGATGGCCTTTTTAACAACACCTTC. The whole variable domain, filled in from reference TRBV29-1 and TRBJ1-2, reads SAVISQKPSRDICQRGTSLTIQCQVDSQVTMMFWYRQQPGQSLTLIATANQGSEATYESGFVIDKFPISRPNLTFSTLTVSNMSPEDSSIYLCSAAGDGLFNNTFGSGTRLTVV.